This T cell receptor (beta chain) was observed in a study of graft-versus-host responses after intestinal transplantation. Assay: immunoSEQ multiplex PCR; the TCRdb copy retains only in-frame clones and omits some. Of roughly 69,000 clones detected, roughly 89% appear once; the ten largest clones hold 6.5% to 7%. CDR1 and CDR2 from the germline V gene are SGHRS and YFSETQ. This CDR3 spans 15 amino acids. Trimming stripped 1 base from V and 4 bases from J, with 12 bases between. A remark on this clone: Its antigen is currently unknown.

Study observations and caveats: Graft-versus-host to host-versus-graft clonal ratios in allografts were high in patients with graft-donor T cell macrochimerism. Early post-transplant HvG declines tracked with peak circulating GvH clone levels.

The sample here was bone marrow, taken around 720 days after intestinal transplantation. This TCR derives from a human patient who received an intestinal transplant, so some T cells may come from the graft donor. This rearrangement joins TRBV5-1 to TRBJ2-4; no definite D call. The CDR3 sequence: CASSLIHGPKNIQYF. CDR3 DNA sequence: TGCGCCAGCAGCTTGATCCATGGTCCTAAAAACATTCAGTACTTC. The variable domain in full, with the rest retrieved from reference TRBV5-1 and TRBJ2-4, is KAGVTQTPRYLIKTRGQQVTLSCSPISGHRSVSWYQQTPGQGLQFLFEYFSETQRNKGNFPGRFSGRQFSNSRSEMNVSTLELGDSALYLCASSLIHGPKNIQYFGAGTRLSVL.